This T cell receptor (beta chain) emerged from a study of OX40 agonist ivuxolimab in advanced cancers. Study-wide context: Patients got intravenous ivuxolimab at 0.01 to 10 mg/kg every 2 weeks. Enrolled patients in dose escalation had cancers that were hepatocellular carcinoma, melanoma, renal cell or head and neck cancer.

Profiled with immunoSEQ multiplex PCR; TCRdb holds only in-frame clones, not every one. The data show 65,000 to 80,000 clones, roughly nine tenths seen once. Germline V gene sequence: CDR1 ENHRY, CDR2 SYGVKD. This CDR3 has 14 amino acids. Trimming removed 0 bases from V and 2 bases from J, with 7 bases in between. This sample comprised CD4+ or CD8+ T cells sorted from blood, obtained in a trial of the OX40 agonist ivuxolimab. The receptor's source is an adult with an advanced solid tumor such as melanoma, head and neck, liver or kidney cancer. The V and J genes are TRBV10-3 and TRBJ1-2, with D tentatively TRBD1 (5 bases). In nucleotides, the CDR3 is TGTGCCATCAGTGAGTCGACAGTAAACTATGGCTACACCTTC. It translates to CAISESTVNYGYTF.